This record looks at one TCR beta chain sequence and its context. There is no known antigen for this receptor. Base quality data are lacking; no much larger clone is found one base away. This sample is drawn from a study of identical twins (dated by TCRdb to about 2016). For the wider study: The study deep-sequenced TCR alpha and beta repertoires from monozygotic twins, unrelated adults of various ages and cord blood to test whether fetal clonotypes persist. Replicate twin experiments were performed at different times using different library preparation protocols to rule out contamination.

Every donor was a healthy Caucasian. The twin cohort consisted of three pairs of female monozygotic twins, all aged 18 to 29 years. RNA for TCR libraries was isolated from peripheral blood mononuclear cells. The receptor library was made with 5' RACE. Reads for this sample came from an Illumina HiSeq 2000. A universal primer binding site was added through template switching, and the final cDNA carried a unique molecular identifier so that TCR cDNA molecules could be counted accurately. First-strand cDNA for TCR alpha and beta chains was synthesized from specific primers in the conserved constant-segment region. To control for contamination, every cDNA library carried two barcodes: a SMART-Mk sample barcode plus Illumina barcodes. Two successive PCR steps introduced TruSeq adapter sequences along with Illumina sample barcodes. The TCR alpha and beta cDNA libraries were sequenced on the Illumina HiSeq platform using custom primers. The paper's processing steps were these. Raw reads were processed with MiGEC to extract unique molecular identifiers, and MiXCR was used to determine CDR3 positions. For each individual, recombination models were inferred using an EM algorithm with the repgenHMM and IGoR tools. Shared clonotype analysis was performed with the tcR package in R, normalizing sharing by the product of cloneset sizes. To study raw recombination without the effects of thymic and clonal selection, out-of-frame nonproductive sequences were analyzed. Through fastp at Q25 and MiXCR, TCRdb rebuilt clones from the public reads, retaining in-frame beta chains. Each CDR3 protein gets just one entry, which takes the most common genes and DNA from the rows behind it. TCRdb's processing, not the study's, gives the V and J calls here. In this sample the table shows roughly 700,000 distinct CDR3 sequences, more than 6.5% of which occur a single time. 0.75% to 1% of the sample is held by the ten biggest clonotypes.

Reading the germline V gene gives CDR1 SGHRS and CDR2 YFSETQ. V has 4 bases trimmed and J has 2 bases trimmed; junction bases matching no gene number 13. Taken from cysteine to phenylalanine, the CDR3 has 18 residues. The only DNA kept is the CDR3, 54 bases in frame from the first base. Beyond this particular receptor, the publication reports: Compared with coincidental sharing between unrelated individuals, out-of-frame TCR alpha sequences shared between twins showed an excess of sequences with low generation probability. Recombination models systematically underestimated out-of-frame TCR alpha sharing in monozygotic twins but agreed with sharing between unrelated individuals. Because the same donors could not be followed over many years, the conclusions relied on cross-sectional statistical analysis. Abundant cord blood beta clonotypes had fewer insertions, young adult naive repertoires showed a similar but weaker trend, and memory repertoires showed no such trend. In beta out-of-frame sequences, excess twin sharing was weaker, because having fewer shared sequences lowered the signal-to-noise ratio. Invariant T cells such as MAIT and iNKT could partly confound zero-insertion analyses, although diverse VJ usage argued against such confounding for most clonotypes.

This same sample was also part of a study on yellow fever vaccine responses in identical twins. The second publication reports: According to the authors, in identical twins the way T cells responded to vaccination appeared partly convergent and partly personalized. In identical twins, the study followed T cell clones that responded to the vaccine with precision.

Sample: PBMCs. This TCR came from a woman between 18 and 29 years old in good health. Recombination linked TRBV5-1 to TRBJ2-5, with TRBD2 identical over 11 junction bases. The CDR3 sequence is CASSLRLTGTSGQETQYF. The nucleotides read TGCGCCAGCAGCCTCCGACTGACCGGGACTAGCGGTCAAGAGACCCAGTACTTC.